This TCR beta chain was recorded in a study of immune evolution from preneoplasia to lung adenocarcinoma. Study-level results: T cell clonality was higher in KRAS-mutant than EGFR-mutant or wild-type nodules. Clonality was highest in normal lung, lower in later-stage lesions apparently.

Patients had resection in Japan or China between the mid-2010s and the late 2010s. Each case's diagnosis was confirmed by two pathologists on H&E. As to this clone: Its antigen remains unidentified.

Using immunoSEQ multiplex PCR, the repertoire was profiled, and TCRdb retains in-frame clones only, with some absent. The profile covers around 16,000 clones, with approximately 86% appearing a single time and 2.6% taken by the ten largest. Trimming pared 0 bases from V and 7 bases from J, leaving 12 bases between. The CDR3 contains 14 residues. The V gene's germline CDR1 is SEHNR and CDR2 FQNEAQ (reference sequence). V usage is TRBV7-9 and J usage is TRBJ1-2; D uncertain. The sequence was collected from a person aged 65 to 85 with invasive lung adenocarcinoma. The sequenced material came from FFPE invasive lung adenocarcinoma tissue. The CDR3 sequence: CASSLAGRELGYTF. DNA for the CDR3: TGTGCCAGCAGCTTAGCTGGAAGGGAACTTGGCTACACCTTC.